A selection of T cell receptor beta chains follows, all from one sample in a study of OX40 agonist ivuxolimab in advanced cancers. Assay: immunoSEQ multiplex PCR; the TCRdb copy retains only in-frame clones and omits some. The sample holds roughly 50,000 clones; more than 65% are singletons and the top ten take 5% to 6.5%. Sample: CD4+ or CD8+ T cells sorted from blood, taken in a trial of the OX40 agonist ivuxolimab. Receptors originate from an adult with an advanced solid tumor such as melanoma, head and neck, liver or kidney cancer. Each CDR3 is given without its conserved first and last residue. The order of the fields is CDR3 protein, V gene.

cdr3_aa: ASSQVARGVNIQY; v_call: TRBV14
cdr3_aa: ASSARTGPTEAF; v_call: TRBV9
cdr3_aa: ASSIDRDYGYT; v_call: TRBV19
cdr3_aa: ASSLDSTYEQY; v_call: TRBV18
cdr3_aa: ASSLNRGINEKLF; v_call: TRBV11-2
cdr3_aa: ASTRRGARSGNTIY; v_call: TRBV2
cdr3_aa: ASSPGQGAGETQY; v_call: TRBV7-7
cdr3_aa: ASTYQEEQY; v_call: TRBV28
cdr3_aa: ASSPGTQVYEQY; v_call: TRBV5-5
cdr3_aa: ASSLRGRYLGYT; v_call: TRBV27
cdr3_aa: ASSVKRELYNEQF; v_call: TRBV27
cdr3_aa: ASSIGPGTSLTYNEQF; v_call: TRBV19
cdr3_aa: ASSGNRGSIYNEQF; v_call: TRBV9
cdr3_aa: ASSLDREAQY; v_call: TRBV7-8
cdr3_aa: ASSPSVSTGELF; v_call: TRBV18
cdr3_aa: ASSQDTGYYGYT; v_call: TRBV4-3
cdr3_aa: ASSVTSAQETQY; v_call: TRBV5-1
cdr3_aa: ASSPWSTDTQY; v_call: TRBV5-6
cdr3_aa: ASSLVSEAF; v_call: TRBV5-8
cdr3_aa: ASSLERNGVGNTIY; v_call: TRBV5-5
cdr3_aa: ARVGFNYGYT; v_call: TRBV19
cdr3_aa: ASSLALTDYGYT; v_call: TRBV7-8
cdr3_aa: ASSPVVFSAGDANEKLF; v_call: TRBV18
cdr3_aa: ASSPTSYEQF; v_call: TRBV6-6
cdr3_aa: ASSLDIDYGYT; v_call: TRBV5-4